This T cell receptor beta chain stems from a study of shared clonotypes between healthy human individuals. Study-level findings and limits: All-four-donor shared clonotypes had higher generation probabilities than non-shared clonotypes did. Naive CD4 clonotypes were shared across a handful of donors at roughly 5.3%. The low donor count limited represented genetic and exposure-history diversity.

It was CD45RO-negative cells, positively selected for CCR7, that made up naive CD8 cells, with terminally differentiated effector memory CD45RA+ cells excluded. Donation came from healthy HIV-negative adults that had no recent acute infections or vaccinations. In the case of this clone: The antigen is unknown.

Generated by immunoSEQ multiplex PCR, the TCRdb table keeps only in-frame clones and is missing some. The sample lists more than 500,000 clones, 85% to 95% occurring once. The CDR3 is 14 amino acids. V was clipped by 1 base and J by 5 bases, with 11 bases between them. Looked up from germline, CDR1 is LGHNA and CDR2 is YNFKEQ. The material sequenced was naive CD8+ T cells sorted from blood. This TCR was recovered from a woman younger than 45 in good health. The V and J genes are TRBV4-2 and TRBJ2-5; D is undetermined. The CDR3 is CASSQGISRETQYF. The CDR3 nucleotides are TGTGCCAGCAGCCAAGGAATTAGTCGTGAGACCCAGTACTTC.